This T cell receptor (beta chain) stems from a study of T cell clones after liver transplantation. Findings and limits, study-wide: Post-transplant time points were not standardized, so conclusions are preliminary.

This CDR3 region has 15 residues. Per germline, CDR1 SGHTA and CDR2 FQGNSA. V shed 2 bases and J shed 4 bases, with 13 bases lying between them. Of note for this clone: The antigen is undetermined.

Repertoires were generated with immunoSEQ multiplex PCR, while TCRdb's copy carries only in-frame clones and drops some. The sample records 75,000 to 95,000 clones, roughly 80% being singletons. The TCR sequence derives from a human patient who received a liver transplant. Some T cells here may be from the graft donor. Sample: CD4+ T cells from blood, taken at the 22-month timepoint. The rearrangement joins TRBV7-2 to TRBJ2-3; weak D call: TRBD2 (5 bases). DNA for the CDR3: TGTGCCAGCAGCTTACGGGCTAGCCCCCCAGATACGCAGTATTTT. Its translation is CASSLRASPPDTQYF.